This is a list of T cell receptor beta chains from one sample in a study of OX40 agonist ivuxolimab in advanced cancers. Assay: immunoSEQ multiplex PCR; the TCRdb copy retains only in-frame clones and omits some. The sample carries roughly 73,000 clones, about 86% recorded once. Here the sequenced sample was CD4+ or CD8+ T cells sorted from blood, taken in a trial of the OX40 agonist ivuxolimab. The receptor source for this set is an adult with an advanced solid tumor such as melanoma, head and neck, liver or kidney cancer. CDR3s include the opening cysteine and the closing phenylalanine or tryptophan. A D gene is named only where the DNA matches it firmly.

J gene | D gene | V gene | CDR3 protein | CDR3 DNA
TRBJ2-3 | . | TRBV5-1 | CASSLQKGRTDTQYF | TGCGCCAGCAGCTTGCAGAAGGGTCGAACAGATACGCAGTATTTT
TRBJ2-2 | . | TRBV4-1 | CASALGERTGELFF | TGCGCCAGCGCCCTAGGGGAGCGCACCGGGGAGCTGTTTTTT
TRBJ1-3 | TRBD1 | TRBV28 | CASSPGQAGNTIYF | TGTGCCAGCAGCCCTGGACAGGCTGGAAACACCATATATTTT
TRBJ2-7 | . | TRBV6-5 | CASTPRTDGEQYF | TGTGCCAGCACCCCGAGAACGGACGGGGAGCAGTACTTC
TRBJ1-2 | . | TRBV19 | CASSTRELVNYGYTF | TGTGCCAGTAGTACCCGAGAGCTGGTTAACTATGGCTACACCTTC
TRBJ2-3 | . | TRBV28 | CASSSVGQGKDTQYF | TGTGCCAGCAGTTCCGTGGGGCAGGGGAAAGATACGCAGTATTTT
TRBJ2-2 | . | TRBV7-7 | CASSKTTNTGELFF | TGTGCTAGCAGCAAAACGACTAACACCGGGGAGCTGTTTTTT
TRBJ1-2 | TRBD1 | TRBV7-9 | CASSLDQGANGYTF | TGTGCCAGCAGCTTAGATCAGGGGGCCAATGGCTACACCTTC
TRBJ1-4 | . | TRBV5-1 | CASSLADSQNEKLFF | TGCGCCAGCAGCTTGGCAGACAGCCAAAATGAAAAACTGTTTTTT
TRBJ2-5 | TRBD2 | TRBV7-8 | CASSLGRLAGGGEETQYF | TGTGCCAGCAGCTTAGGGAGGCTAGCGGGAGGCGGGGAAGAGACCCAGTACTTC
TRBJ1-2 | . | TRBV19 | CASTIGGGLRGYTF | TGTGCCAGTACCATCGGGGGGGGACTGCGTGGCTACACCTTC
TRBJ1-5 | . | TRBV19 | CASTRGGGHGQPQHF | TGTGCCAGTACCCGAGGGGGGGGGCATGGGCAGCCCCAGCATTTT
TRBJ2-6 | TRBD1 | TRBV18 | CASSPDRAGANVLTF | TGTGCCAGCTCACCCGACAGGGCTGGGGCCAACGTCCTGACTTTC